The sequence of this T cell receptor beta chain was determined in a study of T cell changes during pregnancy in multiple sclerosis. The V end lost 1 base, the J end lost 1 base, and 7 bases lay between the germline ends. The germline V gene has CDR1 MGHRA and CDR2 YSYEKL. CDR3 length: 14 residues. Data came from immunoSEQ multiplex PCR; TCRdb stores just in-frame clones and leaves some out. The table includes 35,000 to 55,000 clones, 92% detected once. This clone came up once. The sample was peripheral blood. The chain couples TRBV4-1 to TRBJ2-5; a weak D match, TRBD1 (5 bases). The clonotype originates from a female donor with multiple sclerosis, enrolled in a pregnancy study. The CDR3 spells CASSQVTGQETQYF. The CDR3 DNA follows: TGCGCCAGCAGCCAAGTAACAGGCCAAGAGACCCAGTACTTC.